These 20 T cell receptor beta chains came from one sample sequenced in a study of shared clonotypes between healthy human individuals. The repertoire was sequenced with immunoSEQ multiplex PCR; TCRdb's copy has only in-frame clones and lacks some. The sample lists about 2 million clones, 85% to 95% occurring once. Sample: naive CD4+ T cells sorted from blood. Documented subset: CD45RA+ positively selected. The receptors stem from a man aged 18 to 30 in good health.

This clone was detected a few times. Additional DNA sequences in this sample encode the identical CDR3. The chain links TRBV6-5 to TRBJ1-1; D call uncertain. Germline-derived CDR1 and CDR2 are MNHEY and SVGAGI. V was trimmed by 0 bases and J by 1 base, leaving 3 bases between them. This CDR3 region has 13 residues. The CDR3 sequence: CASSYSTNTEAFF. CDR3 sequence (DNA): TGTGCCAGCAGTTACTCGACGAACACTGAAGCTTTCTTT.

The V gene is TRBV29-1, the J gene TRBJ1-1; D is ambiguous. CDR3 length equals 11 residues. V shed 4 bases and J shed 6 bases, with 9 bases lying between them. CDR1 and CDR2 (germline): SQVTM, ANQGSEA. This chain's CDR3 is CSVAQVAEAFF. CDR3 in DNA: TGCAGCGTTGCGCAGGTGGCTGAAGCTTTCTTT.

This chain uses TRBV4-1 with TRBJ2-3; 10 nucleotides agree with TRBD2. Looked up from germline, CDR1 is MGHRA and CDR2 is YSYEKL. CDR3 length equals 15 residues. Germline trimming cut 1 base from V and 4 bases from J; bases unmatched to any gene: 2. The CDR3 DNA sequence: TGCGCCAGCAGCCAAGGGACTAGCGGAGCAGATACGCAGTATTTT. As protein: CASSQGTSGADTQYF.

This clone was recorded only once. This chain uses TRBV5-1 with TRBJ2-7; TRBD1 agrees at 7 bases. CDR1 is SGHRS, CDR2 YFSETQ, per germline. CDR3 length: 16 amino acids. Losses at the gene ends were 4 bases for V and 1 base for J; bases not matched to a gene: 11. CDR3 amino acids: CASSPTSGQKSYEQYF. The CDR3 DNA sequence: TGCGCCAGCAGCCCCACGTCGGGACAGAAATCCTACGAGCAGTACTTC.

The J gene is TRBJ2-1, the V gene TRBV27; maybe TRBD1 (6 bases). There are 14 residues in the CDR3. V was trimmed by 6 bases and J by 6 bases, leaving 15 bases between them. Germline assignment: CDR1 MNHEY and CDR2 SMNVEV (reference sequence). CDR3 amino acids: CASSKDSRVNEQFF. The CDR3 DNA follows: TGTGCCAGCAGCAAGGACAGCCGGGTCAATGAGCAGTTCTTC.

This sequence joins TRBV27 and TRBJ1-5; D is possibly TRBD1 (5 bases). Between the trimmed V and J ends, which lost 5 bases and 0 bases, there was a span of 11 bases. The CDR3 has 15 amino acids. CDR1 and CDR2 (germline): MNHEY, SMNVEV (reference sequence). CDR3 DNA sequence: TGTGCCAGCAGTCAGATTAGGGGTAGCAATCAGCCCCAGCATTTT. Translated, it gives CASSQIRGSNQPQHF.

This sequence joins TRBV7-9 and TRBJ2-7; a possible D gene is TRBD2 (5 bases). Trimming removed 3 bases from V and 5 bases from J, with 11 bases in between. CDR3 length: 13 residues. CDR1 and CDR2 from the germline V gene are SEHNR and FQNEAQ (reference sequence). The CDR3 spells CASSFTNSDEQYF. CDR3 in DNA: TGTGCCAGCAGCTTCACCAATAGCGACGAGCAGTACTTC.

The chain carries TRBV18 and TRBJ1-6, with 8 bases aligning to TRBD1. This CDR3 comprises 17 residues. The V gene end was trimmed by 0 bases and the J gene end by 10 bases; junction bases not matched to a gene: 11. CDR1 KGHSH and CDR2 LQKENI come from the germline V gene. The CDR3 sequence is CASSPPFLDREQSPLHF. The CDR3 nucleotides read TGTGCCAGCTCACCACCTTTTTTGGACAGGGAACAATCACCCCTCCACTTT.

CDR3 in amino acids: CASSDLNSPLHF. CDR3 in DNA: TGTGCCAGCAGTGACCTGAATTCACCCCTCCACTTT. V and J are TRBV6-5 and TRBJ1-6; D is uncertain. Germline CDR1 reads MNHEY; CDR2 reads SVGAGI. The CDR3 runs 12 residues. The V gene lost 5 bases and the J gene lost 7 bases, with 6 bases spanning the gap.

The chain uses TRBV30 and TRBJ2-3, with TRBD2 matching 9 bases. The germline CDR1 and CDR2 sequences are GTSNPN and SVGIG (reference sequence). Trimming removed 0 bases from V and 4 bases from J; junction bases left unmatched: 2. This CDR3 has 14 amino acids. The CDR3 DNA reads TGTGCCTGGAGTGTCAGCGGGAGGTCAGATACGCAGTATTTT. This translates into CAWSVSGRSDTQYF.

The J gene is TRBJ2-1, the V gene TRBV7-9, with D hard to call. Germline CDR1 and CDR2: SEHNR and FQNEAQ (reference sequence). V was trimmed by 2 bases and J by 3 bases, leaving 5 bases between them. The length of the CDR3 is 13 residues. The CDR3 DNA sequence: TGTGCCAGCAGCTTAAACTACTACAATGAGCAGTTCTTC. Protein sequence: CASSLNYYNEQFF.

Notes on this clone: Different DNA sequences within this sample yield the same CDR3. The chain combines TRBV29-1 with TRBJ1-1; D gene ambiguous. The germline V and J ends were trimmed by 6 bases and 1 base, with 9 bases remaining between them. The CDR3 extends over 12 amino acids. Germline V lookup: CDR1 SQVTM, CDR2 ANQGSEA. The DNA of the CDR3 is TGCAGCGTCCGGCGGGGGAACACTGAAGCTTTCTTT. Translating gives CSVRRGNTEAFF.

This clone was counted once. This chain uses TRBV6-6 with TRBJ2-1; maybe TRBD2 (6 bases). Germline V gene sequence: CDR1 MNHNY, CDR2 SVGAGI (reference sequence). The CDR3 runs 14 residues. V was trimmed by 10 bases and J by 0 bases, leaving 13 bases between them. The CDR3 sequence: CATLSGSSYNEQFF. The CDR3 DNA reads TGTGCCACCCTCTCCGGGAGCTCCTACAATGAGCAGTTCTTC.

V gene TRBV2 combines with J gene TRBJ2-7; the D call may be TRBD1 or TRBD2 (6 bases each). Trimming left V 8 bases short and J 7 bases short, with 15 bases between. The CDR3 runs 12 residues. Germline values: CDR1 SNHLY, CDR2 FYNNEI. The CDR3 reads CASLPGAGEQYF. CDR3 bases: TGTGCCAGCCTGCCGGGGGCGGGAGAGCAGTACTTC.

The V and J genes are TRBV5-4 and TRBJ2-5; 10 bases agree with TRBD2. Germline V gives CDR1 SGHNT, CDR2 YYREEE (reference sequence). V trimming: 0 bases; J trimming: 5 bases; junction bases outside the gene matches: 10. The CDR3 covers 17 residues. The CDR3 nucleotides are TGTGCCAGCAGCTTGGAGGCGCCTAGCGGGAGAGGGGAGACCCAGTACTTC. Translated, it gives CASSLEAPSGRGETQYF.

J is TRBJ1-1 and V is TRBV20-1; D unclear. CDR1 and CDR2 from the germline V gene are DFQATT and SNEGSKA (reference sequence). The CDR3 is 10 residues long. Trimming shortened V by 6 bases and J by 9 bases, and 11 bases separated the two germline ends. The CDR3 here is CSASLPQAFF. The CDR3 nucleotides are TGCAGTGCAAGCCTTCCACAAGCTTTCTTT.

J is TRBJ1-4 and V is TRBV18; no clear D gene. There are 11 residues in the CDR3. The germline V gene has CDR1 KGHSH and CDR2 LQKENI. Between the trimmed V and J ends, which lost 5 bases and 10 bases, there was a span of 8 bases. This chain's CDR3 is CASSSQGKLFF. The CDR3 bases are TGTGCCAGCTCATCGCAAGGAAAACTGTTTTTT.

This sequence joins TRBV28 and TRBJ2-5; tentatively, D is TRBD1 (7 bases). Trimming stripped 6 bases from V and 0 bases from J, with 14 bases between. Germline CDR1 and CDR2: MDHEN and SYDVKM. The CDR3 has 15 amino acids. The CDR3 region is CASSSGGWYQETQYF. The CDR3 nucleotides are TGTGCCAGCAGCTCAGGGGGGTGGTACCAAGAGACCCAGTACTTC.

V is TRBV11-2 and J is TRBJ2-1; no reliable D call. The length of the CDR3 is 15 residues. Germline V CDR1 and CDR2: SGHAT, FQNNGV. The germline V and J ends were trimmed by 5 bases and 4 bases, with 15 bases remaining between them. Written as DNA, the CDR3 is TGTGCCAGCAGCGTGAATTGGGTGGGGTACAATGAGCAGTTCTTC. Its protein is CASSVNWVGYNEQFF.

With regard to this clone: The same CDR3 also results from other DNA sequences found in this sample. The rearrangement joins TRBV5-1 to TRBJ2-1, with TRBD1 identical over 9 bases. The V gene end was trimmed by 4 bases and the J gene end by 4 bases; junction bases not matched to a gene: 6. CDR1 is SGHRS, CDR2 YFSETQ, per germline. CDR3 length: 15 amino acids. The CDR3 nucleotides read TGCGCCAGCAGCCCGGGACAGGGATCGTACAATGAGCAGTTCTTC. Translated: CASSPGQGSYNEQFF.